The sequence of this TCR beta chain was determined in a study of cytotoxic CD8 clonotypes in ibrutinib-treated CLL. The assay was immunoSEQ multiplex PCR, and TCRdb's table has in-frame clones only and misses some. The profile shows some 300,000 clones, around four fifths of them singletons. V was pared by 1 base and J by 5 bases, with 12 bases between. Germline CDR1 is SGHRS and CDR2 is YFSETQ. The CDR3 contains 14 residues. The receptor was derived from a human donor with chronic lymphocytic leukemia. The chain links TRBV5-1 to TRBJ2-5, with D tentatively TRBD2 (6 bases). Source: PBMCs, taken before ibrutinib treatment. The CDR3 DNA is TGCGCCAGCAGCTTGATGGGAGGAGGGGAGACCCAGTACTTC. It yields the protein CASSLMGGGETQYF.